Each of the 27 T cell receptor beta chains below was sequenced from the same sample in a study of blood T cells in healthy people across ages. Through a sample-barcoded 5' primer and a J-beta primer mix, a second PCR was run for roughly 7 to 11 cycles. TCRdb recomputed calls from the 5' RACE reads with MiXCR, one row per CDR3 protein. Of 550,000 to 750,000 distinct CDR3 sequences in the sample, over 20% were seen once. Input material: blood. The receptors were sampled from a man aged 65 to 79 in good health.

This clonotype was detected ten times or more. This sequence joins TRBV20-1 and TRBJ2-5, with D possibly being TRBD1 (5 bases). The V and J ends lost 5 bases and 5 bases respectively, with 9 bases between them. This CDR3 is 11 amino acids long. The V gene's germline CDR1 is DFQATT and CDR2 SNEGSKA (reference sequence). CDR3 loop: CSAATAETQYF. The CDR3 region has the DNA TGCAGTGCTGCGACAGCTGAGACCCAGTACTTC.

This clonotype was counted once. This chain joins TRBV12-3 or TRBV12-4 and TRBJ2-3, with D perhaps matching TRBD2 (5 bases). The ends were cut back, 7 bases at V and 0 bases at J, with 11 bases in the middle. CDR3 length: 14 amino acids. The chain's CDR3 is CASKTGMSTDTQYF. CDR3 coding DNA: TGTGCCAGCAAAACGGGAATGAGCACAGATACGCAGTATTTT.

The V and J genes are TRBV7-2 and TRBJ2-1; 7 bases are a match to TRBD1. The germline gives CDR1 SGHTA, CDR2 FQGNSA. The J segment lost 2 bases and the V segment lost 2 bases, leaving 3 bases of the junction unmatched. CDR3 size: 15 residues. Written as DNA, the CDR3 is TGTACCAGCAGCTTACTAGGGGGCCCCTACAATGAGCAGTTCTTC. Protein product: CTSSLLGGPYNEQFF.

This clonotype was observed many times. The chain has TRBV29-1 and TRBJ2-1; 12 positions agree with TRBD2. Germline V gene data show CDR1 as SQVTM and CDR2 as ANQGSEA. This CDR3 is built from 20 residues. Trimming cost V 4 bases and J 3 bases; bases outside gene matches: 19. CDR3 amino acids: CSVAGETSSRLAGVYNEQFF. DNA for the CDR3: TGCAGCGTTGCCGGGGAGACATCATCGAGACTAGCGGGAGTCTACAATGAGCAGTTCTTC.

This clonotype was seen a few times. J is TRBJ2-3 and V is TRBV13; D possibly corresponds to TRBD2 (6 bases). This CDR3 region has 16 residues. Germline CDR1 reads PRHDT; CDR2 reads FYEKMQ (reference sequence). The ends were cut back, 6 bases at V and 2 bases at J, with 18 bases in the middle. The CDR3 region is CASRRSRDSTTDTQYF. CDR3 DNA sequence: TGTGCCAGCAGGCGAAGCCGGGACTCCACCACAGATACGCAGTATTTT.

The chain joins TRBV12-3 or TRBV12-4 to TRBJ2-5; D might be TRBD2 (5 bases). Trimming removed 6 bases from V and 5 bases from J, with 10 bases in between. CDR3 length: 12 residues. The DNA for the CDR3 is TGTGCCAGCAGAAGCGGCGCTGAGACCCAGTACTTC. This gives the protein CASRSGAETQYF.

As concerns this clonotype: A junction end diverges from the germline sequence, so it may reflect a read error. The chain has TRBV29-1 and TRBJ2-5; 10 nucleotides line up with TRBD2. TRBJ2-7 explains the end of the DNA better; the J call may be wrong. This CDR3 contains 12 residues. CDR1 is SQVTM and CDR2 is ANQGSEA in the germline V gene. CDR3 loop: CSVEAGGPEQYF. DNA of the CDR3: TGCAGCGTCGAAGCGGGAGGGCCCGAGCAGTACTTC.

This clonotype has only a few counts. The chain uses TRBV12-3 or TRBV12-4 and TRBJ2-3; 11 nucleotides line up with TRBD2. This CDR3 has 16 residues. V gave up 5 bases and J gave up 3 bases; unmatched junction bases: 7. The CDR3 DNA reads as TGTGCCAGCAGTCCGCCGACTAGCGGGATGACAGATACGCAGTATTTT. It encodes CASSPPTSGMTDTQYF.

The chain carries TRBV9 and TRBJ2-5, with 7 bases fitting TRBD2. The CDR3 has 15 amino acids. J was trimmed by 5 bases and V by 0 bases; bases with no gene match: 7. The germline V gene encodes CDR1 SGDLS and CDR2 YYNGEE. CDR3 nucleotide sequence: TGTGCCAGCAGCGTAGTTTCGGGAGGAAAGGAGACCCAGTACTTC. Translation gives CASSVVSGGKETQYF.

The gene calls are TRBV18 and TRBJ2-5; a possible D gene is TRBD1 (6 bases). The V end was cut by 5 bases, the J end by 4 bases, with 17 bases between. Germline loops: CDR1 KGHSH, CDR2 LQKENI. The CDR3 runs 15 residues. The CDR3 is CASSTGTPNRETQYF. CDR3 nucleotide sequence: TGTGCCAGCTCAACCGGGACACCGAATAGAGAGACCCAGTACTTC.

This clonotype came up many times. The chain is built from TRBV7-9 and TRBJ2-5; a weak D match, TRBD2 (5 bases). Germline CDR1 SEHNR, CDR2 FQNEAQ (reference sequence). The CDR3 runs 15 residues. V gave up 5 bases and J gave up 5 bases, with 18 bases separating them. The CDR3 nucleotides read TGTGCCAGCAGCCCGTACGTGGGAGCGGATGAGACCCAGTACTTC. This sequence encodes CASSPYVGADETQYF.

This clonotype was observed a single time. The CDR3 bases are TGCAGTGCTAGAGGATGGGAACAGAGCAATGAGCAGTTCTTC. Translated, it gives CSARGWEQSNEQFF. The genes are TRBV20-1 and TRBJ2-5; D remains ambiguous. The J call is doubtful: the DNA matches TRBJ2-1 better. The CDR3 runs 14 residues. The V gene's germline CDR1 is DFQATT and CDR2 SNEGSKA (reference sequence).

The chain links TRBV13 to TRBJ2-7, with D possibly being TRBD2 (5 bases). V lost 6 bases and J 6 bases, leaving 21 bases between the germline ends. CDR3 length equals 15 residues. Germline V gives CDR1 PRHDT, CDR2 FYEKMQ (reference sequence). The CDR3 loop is CASRYGSASGGEQYF. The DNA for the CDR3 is TGTGCCAGCAGGTACGGTAGCGCCTCCGGCGGCGAGCAGTACTTC.

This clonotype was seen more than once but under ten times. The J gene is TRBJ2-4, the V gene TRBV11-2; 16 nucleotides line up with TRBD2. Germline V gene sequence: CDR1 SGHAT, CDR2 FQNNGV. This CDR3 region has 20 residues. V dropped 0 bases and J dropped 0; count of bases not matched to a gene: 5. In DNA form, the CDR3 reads TGTGCCAGCAGCTTAGACCCCGGGACTAGCGGGAGGGAAGCCAAAAACATTCAGTACTTC. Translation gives CASSLDPGTSGREAKNIQYF.

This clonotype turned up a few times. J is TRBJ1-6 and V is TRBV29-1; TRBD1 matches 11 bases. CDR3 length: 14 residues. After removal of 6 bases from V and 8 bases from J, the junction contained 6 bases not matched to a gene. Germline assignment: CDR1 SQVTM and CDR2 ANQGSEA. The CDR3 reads CSVKDRGLDSPLHF. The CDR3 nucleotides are TGCAGCGTAAAGGACAGGGGGCTTGATTCACCCCTCCACTTT.

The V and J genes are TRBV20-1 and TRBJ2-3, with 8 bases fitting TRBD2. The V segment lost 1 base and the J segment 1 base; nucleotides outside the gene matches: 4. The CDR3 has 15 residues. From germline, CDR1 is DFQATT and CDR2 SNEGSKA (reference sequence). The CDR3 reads CSARASGRGTDTQYF. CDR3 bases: TGCAGTGCTAGAGCCAGCGGGAGAGGCACAGATACGCAGTATTTT.

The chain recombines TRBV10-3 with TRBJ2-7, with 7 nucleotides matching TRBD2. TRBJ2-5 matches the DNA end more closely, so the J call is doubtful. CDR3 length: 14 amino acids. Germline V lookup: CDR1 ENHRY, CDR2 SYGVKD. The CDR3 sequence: CAIREQTSIETQYF. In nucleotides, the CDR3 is TGTGCCATCAGGGAACAGACTAGCATAGAGACCCAGTACTTC.

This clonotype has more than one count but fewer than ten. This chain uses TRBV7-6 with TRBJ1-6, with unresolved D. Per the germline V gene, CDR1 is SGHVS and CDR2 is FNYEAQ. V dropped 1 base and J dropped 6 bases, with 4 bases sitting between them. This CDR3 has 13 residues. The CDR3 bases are TGTGCCAGCAGCTTAGGGAGTAATTCACCCCTCCACTTT. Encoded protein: CASSLGSNSPLHF.

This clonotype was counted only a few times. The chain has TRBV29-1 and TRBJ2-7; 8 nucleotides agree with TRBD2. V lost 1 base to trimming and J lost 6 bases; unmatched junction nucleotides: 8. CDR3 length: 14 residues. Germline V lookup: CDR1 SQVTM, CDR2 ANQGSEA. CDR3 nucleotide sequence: TGCAGCGTTGAAGGCGGGGGGATCGAGAGCGAGCAGTACTTC. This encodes CSVEGGGIESEQYF.

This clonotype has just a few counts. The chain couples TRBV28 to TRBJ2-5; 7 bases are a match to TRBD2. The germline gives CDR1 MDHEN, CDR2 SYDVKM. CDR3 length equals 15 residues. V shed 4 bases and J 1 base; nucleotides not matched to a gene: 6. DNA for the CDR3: TGTGCCAGCAGTTCGACCGGGACTATCCAAGAGACCCAGTACTTC. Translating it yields CASSSTGTIQETQYF.

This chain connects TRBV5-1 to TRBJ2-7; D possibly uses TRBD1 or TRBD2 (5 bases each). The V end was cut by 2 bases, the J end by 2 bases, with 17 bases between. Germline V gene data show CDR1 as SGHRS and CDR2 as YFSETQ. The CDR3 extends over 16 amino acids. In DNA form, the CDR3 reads TGCGCCAGCAGCTTTTCATTCGGGACCAACCCCTACGAGCAGTACTTC. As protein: CASSFSFGTNPYEQYF.

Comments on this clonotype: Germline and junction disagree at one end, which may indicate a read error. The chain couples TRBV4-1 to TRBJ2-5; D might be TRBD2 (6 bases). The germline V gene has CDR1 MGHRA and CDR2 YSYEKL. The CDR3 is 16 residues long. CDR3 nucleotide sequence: TGCGCCAGCAGCCAAGGTGCGGGGAGACCCCAAGAGGCCCAGTACTTC. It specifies CASSQGAGRPQEAQYF.

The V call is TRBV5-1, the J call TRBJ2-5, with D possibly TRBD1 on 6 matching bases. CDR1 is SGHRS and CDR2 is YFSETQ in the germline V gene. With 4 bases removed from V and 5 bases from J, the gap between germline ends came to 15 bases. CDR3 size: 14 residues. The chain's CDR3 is CASSIWTARETQYF. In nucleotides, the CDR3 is TGCGCCAGCAGCATCTGGACAGCCAGGGAGACCCAGTACTTC.

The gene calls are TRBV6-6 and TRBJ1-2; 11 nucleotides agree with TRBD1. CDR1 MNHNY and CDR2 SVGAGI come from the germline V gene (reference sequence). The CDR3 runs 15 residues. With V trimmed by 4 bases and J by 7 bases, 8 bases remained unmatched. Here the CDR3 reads CASSSRTGGASGYTF. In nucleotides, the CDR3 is TGTGCCAGCAGTTCCCGGACAGGGGGCGCTTCTGGCTACACCTTC.

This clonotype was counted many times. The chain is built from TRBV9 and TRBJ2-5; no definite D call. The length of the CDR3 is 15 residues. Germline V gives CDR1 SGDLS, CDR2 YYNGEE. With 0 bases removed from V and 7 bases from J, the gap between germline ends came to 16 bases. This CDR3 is CASSVGTERIGTQYF. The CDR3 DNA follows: TGTGCCAGCAGCGTAGGGACGGAACGTATAGGGACCCAGTACTTC.

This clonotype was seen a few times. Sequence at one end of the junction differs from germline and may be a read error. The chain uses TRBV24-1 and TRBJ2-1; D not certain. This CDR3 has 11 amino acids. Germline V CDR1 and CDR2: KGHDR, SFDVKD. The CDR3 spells CATSDHKEQFF. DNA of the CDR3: TGTGCCACCAGTGACCACAAAGAGCAGTTCTTC.

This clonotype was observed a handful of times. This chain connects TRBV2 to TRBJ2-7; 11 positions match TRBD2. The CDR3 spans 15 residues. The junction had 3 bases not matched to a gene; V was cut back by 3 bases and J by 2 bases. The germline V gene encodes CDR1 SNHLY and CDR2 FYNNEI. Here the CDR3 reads CASSEGLAVTYEQYF. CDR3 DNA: TGTGCCAGCAGTGAGGGACTAGCGGTTACCTACGAGCAGTACTTC. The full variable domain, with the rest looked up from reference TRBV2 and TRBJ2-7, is EPEVTQTPSHQVTQMGQEVILRCVPISNHLYFYWYRQILGQKVEFLVSFYNNEISEKSEIFDDQFSVERPDGSNFTLKIRSTKLEDSAMYFCASSEGLAVTYEQYFGPGTRLTVT.